The clone carrying this T cell receptor beta chain was picked up a small number of times. Its cognate antigen is unknown. As to treatment: over 15 received Ad26.COV2.S at low or high dose, single or two shots; about 5 received placebo; per-sample allocation not given. Day 63 following the first vaccine or placebo injection was when the samples were taken. The sample came from a Boston adult aged 18-55 years. This sample is drawn from a study of Ad26.COV2.S vaccination and SARS-CoV-2 variants. Looking at the study overall: Ad26.COV2.S given intramuscularly, once or twice 56 days apart.

V lost 3 bases, J lost 0 bases, and 11 bases lay in between. Germline V gene lookup returns CDR1 LNHDA and CDR2 SQIVND (reference sequence). This CDR3 is 16 amino acids long. Sequenced by immunoSEQ multiplex PCR; TCRdb stores in-frame clones only, minus some. The sample records 500,000 or so clones, around 85% being singletons. Whole-study findings and limits: Overall T cell responses may have been underestimated by the analyses of TCR breadth and depth.

J is TRBJ2-2 and V is TRBV19; D is unclear. The TCR sequence derives from a person between 18 and 65 years old who received the Ad26.COV2.S COVID-19 vaccine or a placebo. The sequencing here drew on peripheral blood, taken in a trial of Ad26.COV2.S vaccine versus placebo. This CDR3 is CASSILAATNTGELFF. The CDR3 coding sequence is TGTGCCAGTAGTATTCTGGCAGCCACGAACACCGGGGAGCTGTTTTTT.